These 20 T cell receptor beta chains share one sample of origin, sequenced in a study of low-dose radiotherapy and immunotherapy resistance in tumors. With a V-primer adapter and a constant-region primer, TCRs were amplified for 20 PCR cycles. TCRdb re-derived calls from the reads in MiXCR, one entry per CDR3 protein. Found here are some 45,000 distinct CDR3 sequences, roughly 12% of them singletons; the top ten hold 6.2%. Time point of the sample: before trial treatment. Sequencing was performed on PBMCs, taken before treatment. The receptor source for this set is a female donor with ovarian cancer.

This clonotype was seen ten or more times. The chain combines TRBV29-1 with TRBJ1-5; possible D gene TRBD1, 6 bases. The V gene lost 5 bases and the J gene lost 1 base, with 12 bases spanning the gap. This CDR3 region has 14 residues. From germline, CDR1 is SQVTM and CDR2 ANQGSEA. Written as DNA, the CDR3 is TGCAGCGTTCTACAGGGAGGCAGCAATCAGCCCCAGCATTTT. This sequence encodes CSVLQGGSNQPQHF.

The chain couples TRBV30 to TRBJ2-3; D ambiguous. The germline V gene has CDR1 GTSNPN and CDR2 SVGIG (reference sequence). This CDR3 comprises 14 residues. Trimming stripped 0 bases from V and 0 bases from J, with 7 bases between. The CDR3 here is CAWSVLTSTDTQYF. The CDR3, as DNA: TGTGCCTGGAGTGTACTGACTAGCACAGATACGCAGTATTTT.

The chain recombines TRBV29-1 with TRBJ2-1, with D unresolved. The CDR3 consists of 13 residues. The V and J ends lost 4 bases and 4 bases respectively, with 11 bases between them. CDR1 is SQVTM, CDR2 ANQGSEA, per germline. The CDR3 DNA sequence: TGCAGCGTTGCATCTACGATGTACAATGAGCAGTTCTTC. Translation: CSVASTMYNEQFF.

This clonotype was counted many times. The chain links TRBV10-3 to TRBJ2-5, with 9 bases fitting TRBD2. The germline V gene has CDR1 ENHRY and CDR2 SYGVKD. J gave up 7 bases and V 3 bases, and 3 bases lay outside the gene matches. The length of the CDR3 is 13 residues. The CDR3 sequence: CAISDSGGATQYF. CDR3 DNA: TGTGCCATCAGTGATAGCGGGGGAGCGACCCAGTACTTC.

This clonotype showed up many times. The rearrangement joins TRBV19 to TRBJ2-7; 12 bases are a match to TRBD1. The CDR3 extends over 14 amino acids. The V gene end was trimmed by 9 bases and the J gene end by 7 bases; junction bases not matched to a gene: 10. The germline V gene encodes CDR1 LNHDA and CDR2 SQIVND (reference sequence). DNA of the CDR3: TGTGCCAGCCAGCAGGGGACAGGGGGCGCGGAGCAGTACTTC. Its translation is CASQQGTGGAEQYF.

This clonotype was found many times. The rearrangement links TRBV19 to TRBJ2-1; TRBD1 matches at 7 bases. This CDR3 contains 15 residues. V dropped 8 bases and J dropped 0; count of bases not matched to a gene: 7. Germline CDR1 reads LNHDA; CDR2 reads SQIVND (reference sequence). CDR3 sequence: CASSRGLSSYNEQFF. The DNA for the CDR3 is TGTGCCAGTTCGAGGGGGCTGAGCTCCTACAATGAGCAGTTCTTC.

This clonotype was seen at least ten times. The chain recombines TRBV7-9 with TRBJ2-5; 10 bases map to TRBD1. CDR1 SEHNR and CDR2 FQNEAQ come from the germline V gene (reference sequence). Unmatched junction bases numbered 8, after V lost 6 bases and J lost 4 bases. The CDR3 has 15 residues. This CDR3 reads CASRQGQGGIETQYF. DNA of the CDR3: TGTGCCAGCAGACAAGGACAGGGGGGAATAGAGACCCAGTACTTC.

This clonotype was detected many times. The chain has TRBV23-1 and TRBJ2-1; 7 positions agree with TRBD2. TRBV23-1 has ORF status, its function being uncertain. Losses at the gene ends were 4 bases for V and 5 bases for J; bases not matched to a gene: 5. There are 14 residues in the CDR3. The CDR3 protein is CASSPLAEDNEQFF. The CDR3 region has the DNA TGCGCCAGCAGTCCCCTAGCGGAGGACAATGAGCAGTTCTTC.

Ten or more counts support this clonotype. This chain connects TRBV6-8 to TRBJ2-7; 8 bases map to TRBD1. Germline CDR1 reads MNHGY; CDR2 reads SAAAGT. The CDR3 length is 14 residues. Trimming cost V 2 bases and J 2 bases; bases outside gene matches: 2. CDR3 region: CASSYGDRPYEQYF. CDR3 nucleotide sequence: TGTGCCAGCAGTTACGGGGACAGGCCCTACGAGCAGTACTTC.

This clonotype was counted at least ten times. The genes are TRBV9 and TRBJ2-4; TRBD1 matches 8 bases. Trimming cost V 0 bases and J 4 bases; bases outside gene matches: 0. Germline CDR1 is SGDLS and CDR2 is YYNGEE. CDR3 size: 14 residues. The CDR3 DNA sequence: TGTGCCAGCAGCGTAGACAGGGGGAAAAACATTCAGTACTTC. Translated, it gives CASSVDRGKNIQYF.

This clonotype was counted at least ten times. The CDR3 region has the DNA TGTGCCAGCTCACAGGGAGGGAGCACAGATACGCAGTATTTT. Its translation is CASSQGGSTDTQYF. The chain joins TRBV18 to TRBJ2-3; TRBD2 aligns across 7 bases. This CDR3 has 14 residues. The junction had 1 base not matched to a gene; V was cut back by 4 bases and J by 0 bases. Germline loops: CDR1 KGHSH, CDR2 LQKENI.

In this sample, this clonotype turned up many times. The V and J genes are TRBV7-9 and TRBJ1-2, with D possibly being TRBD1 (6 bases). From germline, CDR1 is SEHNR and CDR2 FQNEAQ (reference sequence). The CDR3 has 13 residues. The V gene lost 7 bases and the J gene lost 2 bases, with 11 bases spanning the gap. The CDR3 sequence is CASTPTGNYGYTF. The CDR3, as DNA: TGTGCCAGCACCCCCACAGGGAACTATGGCTACACCTTC.

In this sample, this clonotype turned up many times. CDR3 in DNA: TGCAGTGCTAGACTAGCGGGAGGTTGGGAGACCCAGTACTTC. It codes for CSARLAGGWETQYF. The chain carries TRBV20-1 and TRBJ2-5, with TRBD2 identical over 11 bases. Germline V gene data show CDR1 as DFQATT and CDR2 as SNEGSKA (reference sequence). V trimming: 2 bases; J trimming: 5 bases; junction bases outside the gene matches: 4. The CDR3 has 14 residues.

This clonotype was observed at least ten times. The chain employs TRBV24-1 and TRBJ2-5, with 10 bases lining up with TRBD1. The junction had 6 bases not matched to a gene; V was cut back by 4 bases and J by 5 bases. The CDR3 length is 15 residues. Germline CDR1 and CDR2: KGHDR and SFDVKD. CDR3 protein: CATSDPGQGPETQYF. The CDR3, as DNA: TGTGCCACCAGTGACCCGGGACAGGGGCCGGAGACCCAGTACTTC.

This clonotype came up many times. This chain's CDR3 is CASSPGLRGGYTF. The CDR3 DNA reads as TGTGCCAGCAGTCCCGGACTTCGGGGGGGCTACACCTTC. The chain uses TRBV12-3 or TRBV12-4 and TRBJ1-2; maybe TRBD1 (5 bases). The germline V and J ends were trimmed by 5 bases and 8 bases, with 15 bases remaining between them. The length of the CDR3 is 13 residues.

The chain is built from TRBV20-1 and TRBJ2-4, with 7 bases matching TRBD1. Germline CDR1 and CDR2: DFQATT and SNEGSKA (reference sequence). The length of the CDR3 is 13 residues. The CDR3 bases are TGCAGAGGTCGACAGGGAAGCAAAAACATTCAGTACTTC. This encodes CRGRQGSKNIQYF.

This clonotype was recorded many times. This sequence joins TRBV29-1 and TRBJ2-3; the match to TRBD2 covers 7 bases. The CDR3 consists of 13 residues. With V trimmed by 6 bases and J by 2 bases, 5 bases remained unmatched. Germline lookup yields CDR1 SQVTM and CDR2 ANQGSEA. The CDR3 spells CSVQRGPTDTQYF. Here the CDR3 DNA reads TGCAGCGTACAGCGGGGACCCACAGATACGCAGTATTTT.

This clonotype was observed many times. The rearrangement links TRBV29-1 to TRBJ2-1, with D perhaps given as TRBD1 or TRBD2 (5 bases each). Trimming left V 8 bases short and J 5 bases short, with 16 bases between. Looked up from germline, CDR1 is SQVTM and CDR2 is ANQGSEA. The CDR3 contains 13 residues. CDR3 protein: CSSRWDPHNEQFF. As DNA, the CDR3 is TGCAGCAGCCGATGGGACCCTCACAATGAGCAGTTCTTC.

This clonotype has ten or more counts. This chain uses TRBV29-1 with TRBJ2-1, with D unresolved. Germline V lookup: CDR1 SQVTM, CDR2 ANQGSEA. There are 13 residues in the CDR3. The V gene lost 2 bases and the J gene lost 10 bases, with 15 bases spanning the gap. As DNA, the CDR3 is TGCAGCGTTGAATTGCCTGCCTACCGGGAGCAGTTCTTC. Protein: CSVELPAYREQFF.

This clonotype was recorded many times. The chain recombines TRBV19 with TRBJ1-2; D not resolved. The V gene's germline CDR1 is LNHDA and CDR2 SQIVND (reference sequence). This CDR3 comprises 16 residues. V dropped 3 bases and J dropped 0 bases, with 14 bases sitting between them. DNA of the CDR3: TGTGCCAGTAGTATCCGCGGACCGCGAGCTAACTATGGCTACACCTTC. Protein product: CASSIRGPRANYGYTF.